One and the same sample provided the 30 T cell receptor beta chains below, sequenced in a study of identical twins (dated by TCRdb to about 2016). Libraries were built with 5' RACE. This sample was sequenced with an Illumina HiSeq 2000. TCRdb redid the processing of the public reads, applying fastp at Q25 and MiXCR, and retained in-frame beta chains. Duplicate CDR3 protein sequences are folded into a single record with the most common DNA and genes. The sample includes some 790,000 distinct CDR3 sequences, with roughly 18% observed a single time. Around 13% of the sample rests with the top ten. The data were also submitted as part of a second study, on T cells expressing NK-cell markers.

Source material: PBMCs. The receptor set was obtained from a woman under 30 in good health.

The chain links TRBV10-2 to TRBJ2-2; 7 nucleotides agree with TRBD2. This CDR3 region has 14 residues. Trimming removed 8 bases from V and 1 base from J; junction bases left unmatched: 4. Germline V lookup: CDR1 WSHSY, CDR2 SAAADI. CDR3 sequence: CASRKRGNTGELFF. The DNA for the CDR3 is TGCGCCAGCCGGAAGCGGGGGAACACCGGGGAGCTGTTTTTT.

The sample holds a few counts of this clonotype. The rearrangement uses TRBV12-3 or TRBV12-4 and TRBJ2-2; TRBD2 agrees at 13 bases. The V gene end was trimmed by 8 bases and the J gene end by 4 bases; junction bases not matched to a gene: 7. This CDR3 has 16 amino acids. CDR3 in DNA: TGTGCCAGCGCACTAGCGGGGGGGCCGGGCACCGGGGAGCTGTTTTTT. Its translation is CASALAGGPGTGELFF.

This clonotype was picked up a small number of times. The chain employs TRBV20-1 and TRBJ2-3, with D possibly being TRBD2 (5 bases). This CDR3 region has 14 residues. With 1 base removed from V and 2 bases from J, the gap between germline ends came to 10 bases. Germline CDR1 is DFQATT and CDR2 is SNEGSKA (reference sequence). CDR3 in DNA: TGCAGTGCTAGAGTGGGAGCCGTCACAGATACGCAGTATTTT. Residues: CSARVGAVTDTQYF.

This chain connects TRBV12-3 or TRBV12-4 to TRBJ2-7; possible D gene TRBD2, 7 bases. The CDR3 is made up of 17 amino acids. V lost 4 bases and J lost 4, with 23 bases in between. This CDR3 reads CASSYDLGGGRSYEQYF. The CDR3 DNA follows: TGTGCCAGCAGTTACGACCTAGGGGGAGGGAGATCATACGAGCAGTACTTC.

The chain recombines TRBV5-1 with TRBJ2-2, with D possibly being TRBD1 (5 bases). This CDR3 comprises 14 residues. V shed 6 bases and J shed 5 bases, with 14 bases lying between them. Germline CDR1 reads SGHRS; CDR2 reads YFSETQ. The CDR3 is CASTMGRQTGELFF. CDR3 DNA: TGCGCCAGCACTATGGGCAGACAGACCGGGGAGCTGTTTTTT.

J is TRBJ2-2 and V is TRBV12-3 or TRBV12-4, with D perhaps matching TRBD1 (6 bases). The CDR3 loop spans 14 amino acids. With 8 bases removed from V and 4 bases from J, the gap between germline ends came to 14 bases. The CDR3 loop reads CASSRGGTTGELFF. In DNA, the CDR3 is TGTGCCAGCTCTCGAGGGGGTACCACCGGGGAGCTGTTTTTT.

The chain has TRBV7-9 and TRBJ2-1; possibly TRBD1 or TRBD2 for D (5 bases each). Trimming left V 2 bases short and J 4 bases short, with 15 bases between. CDR1 and CDR2 (germline): SEHNR, FQNEAQ (reference sequence). The CDR3 consists of 16 residues. The CDR3 nucleotides are TGTGCCAGCAGCTTACTTGAGGGGTTCCCGTACAATGAGCAGTTCTTC. Protein product: CASSLLEGFPYNEQFF.

DNA of the CDR3: TGTGCCAGCAGCTTTAGAGACTCCAGGGTGGATACGCAGTATTTT. Its translation is CASSFRDSRVDTQYF. J is TRBJ2-3 and V is TRBV7-8; weak D call: TRBD1 (5 bases). This CDR3 has 15 residues. Germline assignment: CDR1 SGHVS and CDR2 FQNEAQ. The V gene lost 3 bases and the J gene lost 6 bases, with 16 bases spanning the gap.

The V call is TRBV6-5, the J call TRBJ2-2; 7 nucleotides line up with TRBD1. The CDR3 contains 17 residues. The germline CDR1 and CDR2 sequences are MNHEY and SVGAGI. J was trimmed by 2 bases and V by 2 bases; bases with no gene match: 8. The CDR3 DNA is TGTGCCAGCAGTTACCCGACGACAGGGCCTAACACCGGGGAGCTGTTTTTT. Translation gives CASSYPTTGPNTGELFF.

This clonotype appeared a few times. V gene TRBV6-2 or TRBV6-3 combines with J gene TRBJ2-1, with TRBD2 identical over 11 bases. V was pared by 6 bases and J by 7 bases, with 5 bases of the junction left unmatched. CDR3 length: 14 amino acids. Germline CDR1 is MNHEY and CDR2 is SVGEGT. The CDR3 sequence is CASSHSGGANEQFF. CDR3 DNA: TGTGCCAGCAGCCATAGCGGGGGGGCGAATGAGCAGTTCTTC.

The chain joins TRBV5-1 to TRBJ2-7; D remains unclear. The V and J ends lost 0 bases and 4 bases respectively, with 11 bases between them. The CDR3 spans 14 residues. Germline values: CDR1 SGHRS, CDR2 YFSETQ. Written as DNA, the CDR3 is TGCGCCAGCAGCTTGGTGGCAGTCACTTACGAGCAGTACTTC. This codes for CASSLVAVTYEQYF.

In nucleotides, the CDR3 is TGTGCCACCAGCAGAAAGACAGGGCTCCAAGAGACCCAGTACTTC. Translation gives CATSRKTGLQETQYF. V gene TRBV15 combines with J gene TRBJ2-5; 7 bases map to TRBD1. Germline values: CDR1 LNHNV, CDR2 YYDKDF (reference sequence). There are 15 residues in the CDR3. V dropped 2 bases and J dropped 1; count of bases not matched to a gene: 4.

This clonotype was counted a few times. V usage is TRBV12-3 or TRBV12-4 and J usage is TRBJ2-7; TRBD2 is a possible D gene (6 bases). The CDR3 runs to 15 residues. V was cut by 5 bases and J by 3 bases, with 17 bases left in between. CDR3 in amino acids: CASSRRLAPGYEQYF. As DNA, the CDR3 is TGTGCCAGCAGTCGCCGTCTAGCGCCAGGCTACGAGCAGTACTTC.

This clonotype was detected a few times. This chain uses TRBV12-3 or TRBV12-4 with TRBJ1-6; no clear D. The CDR3 length is 14 residues. The V end was cut by 6 bases, the J end by 10 bases, with 16 bases between. CDR3 nucleotide sequence: TGTGCCAGCAGGCCCGGCCTGGGAGAGTCACCCCTCCACTTT. Amino acids: CASRPGLGESPLHF.

The V and J genes are TRBV11-1 and TRBJ2-4; TRBD2 agrees at 13 bases. The CDR3 totals 19 residues. Per the germline V gene, CDR1 is SGHAT and CDR2 is FQDESV (reference sequence). J was trimmed by 0 bases and V by 4 bases; bases with no gene match: 9. As DNA, the CDR3 is TGTGCCAGCAGCTCACCAGGACTAGCGGGAGCACTAGCCAAAAACATTCAGTACTTC. It codes for CASSSPGLAGALAKNIQYF.

The V gene is TRBV6-2 or TRBV6-3, the J gene TRBJ2-1; D not resolved. The V gene lost 5 bases and the J gene lost 4 bases, with 12 bases spanning the gap. The CDR3 runs to 14 residues. Germline CDR1 MNHEY, CDR2 SVGEGT. The CDR3 spells CASSPDTYYNEQFF. The CDR3 bases are TGTGCCAGCAGTCCAGATACTTATTACAATGAGCAGTTCTTC.

The chain carries TRBV10-3 and TRBJ2-7; TRBD1 might be the D (6 bases). The CDR3 runs to 13 residues. CDR1 is ENHRY and CDR2 is SYGVKD in the germline V gene. Trimming removed 7 bases from V and 2 bases from J, with 12 bases in between. The CDR3 here is CAIMGTSAYEQYF. The CDR3 DNA follows: TGTGCCATCATGGGGACATCTGCCTACGAGCAGTACTTC.

The chain has TRBV5-1 and TRBJ2-2, with 12 nucleotides matching TRBD2. The CDR3 extends over 18 amino acids. Germline V gene sequence: CDR1 SGHRS, CDR2 YFSETQ. V trimming: 7 bases; J trimming: 2 bases; junction bases outside the gene matches: 12. DNA for the CDR3: TGCGCCAGCGGTCAACTAGCGGGGGGCCGTTCCAACACCGGGGAGCTGTTTTTT. Its translation: CASGQLAGGRSNTGELFF. Looking up the rest from reference TRBV5-1 and TRBJ2-2 gives the full variable domain: KAGVTQTPRYLIKTRGQQVTLSCSPISGHRSVSWYQQTPGQGLQFLFEYFSETQRNKGNFPGRFSGRQFSNSRSEMNVSTLELGDSALYLCASGQLAGGRSNTGELFFGEGSRLTVL.

This clonotype occurred a few times. This chain uses TRBV7-8 with TRBJ2-7; a possible D gene is TRBD2 (5 bases). The length of the CDR3 is 12 residues. V dropped 6 bases and J dropped 2 bases, with 8 bases sitting between them. CDR1 SGHVS and CDR2 FQNEAQ come from the germline V gene. The CDR3 reads CASRSGTYEQYF. CDR3 in DNA: TGTGCCAGCAGGTCCGGGACCTACGAGCAGTACTTC.

The chain joins TRBV5-6 to TRBJ1-5; no firm D call. The length of the CDR3 is 15 residues. From germline, CDR1 is SGHDT and CDR2 YYEEEE. The V and J ends lost 0 bases and 7 bases respectively, with 14 bases between them. CDR3: CASSLAVSGRQPQHF. The CDR3 nucleotides are TGTGCCAGCAGCTTGGCCGTCAGCGGTCGACAGCCCCAGCATTTT.

This chain links TRBV6-2 or TRBV6-3 with TRBJ1-2; perhaps TRBD1 as D (5 bases). This CDR3 has 16 amino acids. Germline V gene sequence: CDR1 MNHEY, CDR2 SVGEGT. Trimming cost V 5 bases and J 6 bases, with 22 bases left between them. The CDR3 region has the DNA TGTGCCAGCAGTACGGCCACGGGACTGGGTTGGGATGGCTACACCTTC. Encoded protein: CASSTATGLGWDGYTF.

This clonotype appeared a few times. The chain recombines TRBV6-1 with TRBJ2-7; maybe TRBD2 (6 bases). This CDR3 is 14 amino acids long. V lost 0 bases and J 1 base, leaving 7 bases between the germline ends. Germline V gives CDR1 MNHNS, CDR2 SASEGT. The CDR3 bases are TGTGCCAGCAGTGAAGCTAGCGGATCCTACGAGCAGTACTTC. Protein: CASSEASGSYEQYF.

This clonotype came up a few times. The V call is TRBV18, the J call TRBJ2-1, with a tentative D call TRBD1 (6 bases). This CDR3 is 15 amino acids long. CDR1 and CDR2 from the germline V gene are KGHSH and LQKENI. V was cut by 4 bases and J by 6 bases, with 16 bases left in between. The CDR3 region is CASSQGHQVGNEQFF. Here the CDR3 DNA reads TGTGCCAGCTCACAGGGACACCAGGTGGGCAATGAGCAGTTCTTC. The variable domain in full, completed from reference TRBV18 and TRBJ2-1, reads NAGVMQNPRHLVRRRGQEARLRCSPMKGHSHVYWYRQLPEEGLKFMVYLQKENIIDESGMPKERFSAEFPKEGPSILRIQQVVRGDSAAYFCASSQGHQVGNEQFFGPGTRLTVL.

The chain combines TRBV7-9 with TRBJ1-1, with 11 bases aligning to TRBD1. Per germline, CDR1 SEHNR and CDR2 FQNEAQ (reference sequence). This CDR3 spans 16 amino acids. Trimming at V came to 5 bases and at J to 4 bases, leaving 9 bases not matched to a gene. CDR3 in DNA: TGTGCCAGCAGCCCACGGACAGGGGGCGATGGCACTGAAGCTTTCTTT. It codes for CASSPRTGGDGTEAFF. Together with reference TRBV7-9 and TRBJ1-1, the CDR3 gives the full variable domain: DTGVSQNPRHKITKRGQNVTFRCDPISEHNRLYWYRQTLGQGPEFLTYFQNEAQLEKSRLLSDRFSAERPKGSFSTLEIQRTEQGDSAMYLCASSPRTGGDGTEAFFGQGTRLTVV.

The sample holds a few counts of this clonotype. The chain links TRBV5-1 to TRBJ1-2, with TRBD1 matching 8 bases. Trimming at V came to 0 bases and at J to 5 bases, leaving 9 bases not matched to a gene. This CDR3 region has 16 residues. Germline loops: CDR1 SGHRS, CDR2 YFSETQ. The CDR3: CASSLGKQGELYGYTF. The CDR3, as DNA: TGCGCCAGCAGCTTGGGAAAACAGGGGGAATTATATGGCTACACCTTC.

This clonotype came up a few times. This chain links TRBV12-3 or TRBV12-4 with TRBJ1-6; D ambiguous. This CDR3 has 14 amino acids. Trimming took 3 bases from V and 7 from J, leaving 10 bases between them. CDR3 loop: CASSFGYSNSPLHF. The CDR3 nucleotides are TGTGCCAGCAGTTTCGGGTATTCGAATTCACCCCTCCACTTT.

This clonotype was seen a handful of times. The chain joins TRBV7-2 to TRBJ1-1, with D perhaps matching TRBD1 (6 bases). This CDR3 has 17 amino acids. The V end lost 4 bases, the J end lost 2 bases, and 20 bases lay between the germline ends. Germline V gives CDR1 SGHTA, CDR2 FQGNSA. Here the CDR3 reads CASSSPGHRRTNTEAFF. CDR3 DNA sequence: TGTGCCAGCAGCTCACCGGGACACCGGAGGACAAACACTGAAGCTTTCTTT.

The DNA for the CDR3 is TGCAGTGCTAGCATCCAGAGCCCCAATGAGCAGTTCTTC. It encodes CSASIQSPNEQFF. The V gene is TRBV20-1, the J gene TRBJ2-1; D uncertain. The CDR3 totals 13 residues. Between the trimmed V and J ends, which lost 3 bases and 6 bases, there was a span of 12 bases. CDR1 and CDR2 from the germline V gene are DFQATT and SNEGSKA (reference sequence).

Written as DNA, the CDR3 is TGTGCCAGCAGCTGGCCAAGGAAAGAGACCCAGTACTTC. This gives the protein CASSWPRKETQYF. The rearrangement uses TRBV5-5 and TRBJ2-5, with no clear D. This CDR3 is 13 amino acids long. The V and J ends lost 3 bases and 3 bases respectively, with 9 bases between them. Per germline, CDR1 SGHKS and CDR2 YYEKEE (reference sequence).

The CDR3 sequence is CASSLVTSNEQFF. In DNA form, the CDR3 reads TGCGCCAGCAGCTTGGTCACTTCCAATGAGCAGTTCTTC. The rearrangement links TRBV5-1 to TRBJ2-1; D uncertain. Trimming stripped 0 bases from V and 6 bases from J, with 7 bases between. The CDR3 is 13 residues long. The germline CDR1 and CDR2 sequences are SGHRS and YFSETQ.